This TCR beta chain was captured in a study of cytomegalovirus exposure and HLA in healthy donors. The CDR3 sequence is 15 residues long. Germline CDR1 MDHEN, CDR2 SYDVKM. The J segment lost 4 bases and the V segment lost 5 bases, leaving 7 bases of the junction unmatched. The study's findings and limits: HLA allele associations emerged for roughly 17,000 TCR beta sequences in a later analysis, at 0.05 false discovery rate.

About this clone itself: Its antigen remains unknown.

The PCR was carried out with 60 Vbeta primers and 13 Jbeta primers. Authors' processing steps: A later analysis tallied approximately 87 million unique TCR beta chains, 9.5 million to 14 million of them shared. TCRdb's copy holds only in-frame clones and misses some; the assay was immunoSEQ multiplex PCR. V and J calls and clone size are those listed in that table; D and trimming were worked out from the DNA. This sample carries fewer than 150,000 clones, about 16% of them seen once, and the ten largest clones take about 1.9%. V is TRBV28 and J is TRBJ2-3; 9 bases are a match to TRBD1. This sequence originates from a woman aged 18-29 years in good health and CMV-seronegative. The sequencing sample was made of PBMCs. The CDR3 sequence: CASSKRTGAADTQYF. The CDR3 nucleotides read TGTGCCAGCAGTAAGCGGACAGGGGCGGCAGATACGCAGTATTTT.